A single sample gave rise to the 10 T cell receptor beta chains below, sequenced in a study of Graves' ophthalmopathy and Graves' hyperthyroidism. As the template, RNA transcripts were used to amplify TCR beta CDR3 regions. HTBI primers served in a first-round RT-PCR, which a second-round multiplex PCR followed. Each CDR3 protein gets one entry after TCRdb re-called the multiplex PCR reads with MiXCR. This table has approximately 640,000 distinct CDR3 sequences, more than 40% appearing once. Sequencing used peripheral blood. Receptor source: an adult man with Graves' ophthalmopathy.

In the case of this clonotype: With a much larger clone just one base away, this may be a read error. This chain connects TRBV20-1 to TRBJ2-7; possible D gene TRBD1, 6 bases. This CDR3 has 11 residues. The germline gives CDR1 DFQATT, CDR2 SNEGSKA (reference sequence). This CDR3 reads CSAKQGYGQYF. Written as DNA, the CDR3 is TGCAGTGCTAAACAGGGCTACGGGCAGTACTTC.

As to this clonotype: A much larger clone differs from this one at a single base, so this may be a read error. As DNA, the CDR3 is TGTGCCAGCAGTCCGGACGGATACAATCGGCCCCAGCATTTT. It yields the protein CASSPDGYNRPQHF. The chain links TRBV2 to TRBJ1-5; D not resolved. The V gene's germline CDR1 is SNHLY and CDR2 FYNNEI. The CDR3 totals 14 residues.

The chain has TRBV15 and TRBJ1-2, with a possible D match to TRBD1 (5 bases). The V and J ends lost 6 bases and 5 bases respectively, with 16 bases between them. Germline-derived CDR1 and CDR2 are LNHNV and YYDKDF (reference sequence). This CDR3 spans 14 amino acids. CDR3 nucleotide sequence: TGTGCCACCAGTGGGGCTACGAATGGGTATGGCTACACCTTC. Translating gives CATSGATNGYGYTF.

This clonotype was observed many times. V is TRBV6-6 and J is TRBJ1-1; D uncertain. CDR3 length equals 12 residues. Per germline, CDR1 MNHNY and CDR2 SVGAGI (reference sequence). Trimming took 8 bases from V and 1 from J, leaving 8 bases between them. The DNA of the CDR3 is TGTGCCAGCCGTCAACGGAACACTGAAGCTTTCTTT. Protein sequence: CASRQRNTEAFF.

The chain links TRBV15 to TRBJ1-2, with TRBD1 matching over 7 bases. This CDR3 has 16 amino acids. V lost 3 bases to trimming and J lost 8 bases; unmatched junction nucleotides: 15. Germline V gene lookup returns CDR1 LNHNV and CDR2 YYDKDF (reference sequence). The CDR3 loop reads CATSSAEALRGQGYTF. CDR3 sequence (DNA): TGTGCCACCAGCAGTGCTGAGGCTTTAAGGGGGCAAGGCTACACCTTC. Filled out from reference TRBV15 and TRBJ1-2, the complete variable domain reads DAMVIQNPRYQVTQFGKPVTLSCSQTLNHNVMYWYQQKSSQAPKLLFHYYDKDFNNEADTPDNFQSRRPNTSFCFLDIRSPGLGDTAMYLCATSSAEALRGQGYTFGSGTRLTVV.

As to this clonotype: With a much larger clone just one base away, this may be a read error. The chain has TRBV12-5 and TRBJ1-1; perhaps TRBD1 as D (5 bases). The germline gives CDR1 LGHNT, CDR2 FRNRAP. The CDR3 length is 13 residues. V dropped 2 bases and J dropped 5 bases, with 9 bases sitting between them. CDR3 bases: TGTGCTAGTGGTTTGCCGGAGGGGACTGAAGCTTTCTTT. It is translated as CASGLPEGTEAFF.

This chain uses TRBV7-2 with TRBJ2-2; 12 bases match TRBD2. The CDR3 contains 16 residues. With V trimmed by 5 bases and J by 5 bases, 6 bases remained unmatched. Germline V gene lookup returns CDR1 SGHTA and CDR2 FQGNSA. The CDR3 DNA follows: TGTGCCAGCAGCACTAGGACTAGCGGGATAACCGGGGAGCTGTTTTTT. Translating gives CASSTRTSGITGELFF.

This clonotype was counted at least ten times. V is TRBV20-1 and J is TRBJ2-7, with TRBD1 identical over 9 bases. CDR3 length equals 13 residues. Germline CDR1 is DFQATT and CDR2 is SNEGSKA (reference sequence). Unmatched junction bases numbered 2, after V lost 1 base and J lost 4 bases. CDR3 region: CSARGDRDYEQYF. CDR3 bases: TGCAGTGCTAGAGGGGACAGGGATTACGAGCAGTACTTC.

On this clonotype itself: This could be a read error, since a much larger clone is one nucleotide away. This chain connects TRBV2 to TRBJ2-5; TRBD2 is a possible D gene (6 bases). The J call may be faulty, since TRBJ2-7 better matches the DNA end. The CDR3 runs 14 residues. The V gene's germline CDR1 is SNHLY and CDR2 FYNNEI. CDR3 amino acids: CASSYWAGRDEQYF. For the CDR3, the DNA is TGTGCCAGCAGTTACTGGGCGGGACGGGACGAGCAGTACTTC.

The gene calls are TRBV20-1 and TRBJ2-7; D possibly corresponds to TRBD2 (5 bases). CDR1 is DFQATT, CDR2 SNEGSKA, per germline (reference sequence). The V end was cut by 3 bases, the J end by 6 bases, with 15 bases between. The CDR3 runs to 13 residues. The CDR3 sequence: CSARLAENCEQYF. In nucleotides, the CDR3 is TGCAGTGCTAGGCTAGCAGAAAACTGCGAGCAGTACTTC.